This T cell receptor (beta chain) emerged from a study of blood T cell repertoires in COVID-19. Clones were read by immunoSEQ multiplex PCR, and TCRdb kept only the in-frame ones, dropping some. The sample has some 450,000 clones, approximately 90% seen once. The CDR3 is made up of 15 amino acids. Germline assignment: CDR1 KGHSH and CDR2 LQKENI. V was clipped by 6 bases and J by 0 bases; unmatched bases: 7. This clonotype originated in a man aged 18 to 29 with COVID-19, enrolled during active disease. The J gene is TRBJ1-1, the V gene TRBV18; TRBD1 agrees at 7 bases. The sample consisted of peripheral blood. Written as DNA, the CDR3 is TGTGCCAGCTCCTTGGGACAGCAAGTGAACACTGAAGCTTTCTTT. Translated, it gives CASSLGQQVNTEAFF.